This note documents a single TCR beta chain sequence. Antigen unknown. The V gene's germline CDR1 is MGHDK and CDR2 SYGVNS. V was clipped by 0 bases and J by 3 bases; unmatched bases: 6. CDR3 length: 16 amino acids. These data are taken from a study of identical twins. Study findings and constraints: Weaker excess twin sharing was seen among beta out-of-frame sequences. Out-of-frame TCR alpha sharing in monozygotic twins exceeded recombination model predictions.

The cDNA had a unique molecular identifier and a template-switch universal primer site. TCRdb independently ran MiXCR on the 5' RACE reads; one entry per CDR3 protein. The sample lists nearly 650,000 distinct CDR3 sequences, roughly 7.1% occurring once. A further study also used this sample, focusing on yellow fever vaccine responses in identical twins.

This sequence originates from a woman aged 18 to 35 in good health. The chain joins TRBV25-1 to TRBJ2-7; TRBD2 aligns across 9 bases. The sequenced sample consisted of PBMCs. CDR3 protein: CASSEYMTSGYYEQYF. CDR3 DNA: TGTGCCAGCAGTGAATATATGACTAGCGGATACTACGAGCAGTACTTC.